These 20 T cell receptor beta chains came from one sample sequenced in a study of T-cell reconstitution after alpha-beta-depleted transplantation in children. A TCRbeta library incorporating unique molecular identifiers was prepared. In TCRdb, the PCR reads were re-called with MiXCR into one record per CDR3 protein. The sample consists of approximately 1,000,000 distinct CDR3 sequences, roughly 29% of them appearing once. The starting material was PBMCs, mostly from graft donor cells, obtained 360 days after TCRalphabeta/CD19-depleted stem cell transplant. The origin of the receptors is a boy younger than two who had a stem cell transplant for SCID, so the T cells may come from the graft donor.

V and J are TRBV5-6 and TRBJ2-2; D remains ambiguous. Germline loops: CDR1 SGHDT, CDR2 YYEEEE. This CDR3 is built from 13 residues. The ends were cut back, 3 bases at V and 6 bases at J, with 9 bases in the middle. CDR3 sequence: CASSSLGPGELFF. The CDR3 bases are TGTGCCAGCAGCTCGCTCGGGCCCGGGGAGCTGTTTTTT. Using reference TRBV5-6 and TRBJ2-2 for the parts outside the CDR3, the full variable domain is DAGVTQSPTHLIKTRGQQVTLRCSPKSGHDTVSWYQQALGQGPQFIFQYYEEEERQRGNFPDRFSGHQFPNYSSELNVNALLLGDSALYLCASSSLGPGELFFGEGSRLTVL.

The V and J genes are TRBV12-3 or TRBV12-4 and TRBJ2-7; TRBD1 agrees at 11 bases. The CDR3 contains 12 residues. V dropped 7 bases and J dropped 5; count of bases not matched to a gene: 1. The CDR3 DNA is TGTGCCAGCAAGGACAGGGGGCACGAGCAGTACTTC. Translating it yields CASKDRGHEQYF.

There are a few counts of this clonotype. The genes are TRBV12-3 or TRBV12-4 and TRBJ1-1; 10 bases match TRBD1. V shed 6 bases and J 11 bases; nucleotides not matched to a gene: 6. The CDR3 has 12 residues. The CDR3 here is CASSFGQGVAFF. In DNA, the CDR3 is TGTGCCAGCAGCTTCGGACAGGGGGTGGCTTTCTTT.

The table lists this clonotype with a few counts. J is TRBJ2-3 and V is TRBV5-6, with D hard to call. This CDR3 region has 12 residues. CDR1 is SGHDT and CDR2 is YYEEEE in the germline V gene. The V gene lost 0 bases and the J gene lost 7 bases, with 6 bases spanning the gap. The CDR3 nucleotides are TGTGCCAGCAGCTTGGTAACCCATACGCAGTATTTT. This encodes CASSLVTHTQYF.

This CDR3 is CSVELPGEKLFF. The CDR3 coding sequence is TGCAGCGTTGAACTACCAGGAGAAAAACTGTTTTTT. The V gene is TRBV29-1, the J gene TRBJ1-4; no clear D. Trimming shortened V by 2 bases and J by 8 bases, and 9 bases separated the two germline ends. Germline lookup yields CDR1 SQVTM and CDR2 ANQGSEA. The CDR3 runs to 12 residues. Together with reference TRBV29-1 and TRBJ1-4, the CDR3 gives the full variable domain: SAVISQKPSRDICQRGTSLTIQCQVDSQVTMMFWYRQQPGQSLTLIATANQGSEATYESGFVIDKFPISRPNLTFSTLTVSNMSPEDSSIYLCSVELPGEKLFFGSGTQLSVL.

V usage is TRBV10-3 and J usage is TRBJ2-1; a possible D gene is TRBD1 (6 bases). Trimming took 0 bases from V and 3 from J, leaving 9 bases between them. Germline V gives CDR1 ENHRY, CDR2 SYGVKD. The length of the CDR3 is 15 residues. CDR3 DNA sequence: TGTGCCATCAGTGAGTCGGGGGCCATCTACAATGAGCAGTTCTTC. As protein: CAISESGAIYNEQFF.

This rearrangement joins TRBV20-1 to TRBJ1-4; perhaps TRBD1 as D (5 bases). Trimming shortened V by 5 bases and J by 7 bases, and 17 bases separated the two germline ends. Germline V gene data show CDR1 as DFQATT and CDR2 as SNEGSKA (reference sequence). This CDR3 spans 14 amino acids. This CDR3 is CSAPWGRIPEKLFF. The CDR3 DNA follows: TGCAGTGCTCCCTGGGGCAGAATACCTGAAAAACTGTTTTTT.

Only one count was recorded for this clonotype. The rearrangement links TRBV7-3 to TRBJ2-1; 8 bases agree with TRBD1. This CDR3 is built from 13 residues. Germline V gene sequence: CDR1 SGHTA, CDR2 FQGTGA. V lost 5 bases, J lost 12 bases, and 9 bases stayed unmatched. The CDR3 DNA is TGTGCCAGCAGCCCTTTCGACAGGGGAGCGCAGTTCTTC. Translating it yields CASSPFDRGAQFF. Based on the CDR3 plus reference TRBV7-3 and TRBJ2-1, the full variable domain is GAGVSQTPSNKVTEKGKYVELRCDPISGHTALYWYRQSLGQGPEFLIYFQGTGAADDSGLPNDRFFAVRPEGSVSTLKIQRTERGDSAVYLCASSPFDRGAQFFGPGTRLTVL.

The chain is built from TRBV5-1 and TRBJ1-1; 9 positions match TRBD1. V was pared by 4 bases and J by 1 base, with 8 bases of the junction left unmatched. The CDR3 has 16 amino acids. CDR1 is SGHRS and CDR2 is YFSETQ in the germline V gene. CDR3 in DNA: TGCGCCAGCAGCCTGAGGGACAGGGATAGGAACACTGAAGCTTTCTTT. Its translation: CASSLRDRDRNTEAFF.

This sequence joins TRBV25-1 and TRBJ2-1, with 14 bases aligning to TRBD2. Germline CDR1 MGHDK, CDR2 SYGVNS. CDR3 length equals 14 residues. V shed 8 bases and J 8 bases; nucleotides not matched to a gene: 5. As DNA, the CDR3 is TGTGCCAGCCAGACTAGCGGGGGGGCGCATGAGCAGTTCTTC. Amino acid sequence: CASQTSGGAHEQFF. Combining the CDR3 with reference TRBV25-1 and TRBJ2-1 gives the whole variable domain EADIYQTPRYLVIGTGKKITLECSQTMGHDKMYWYQQDPGMELHLIHYSYGVNSTEKGDLSSESTVSRIRTEHFPLTLESARPSHTSQYLCASQTSGGAHEQFFGPGTRLTVL.

CDR3 protein: CSARQTSGVPSYNEQFF. CDR3 bases: TGCAGTGCTAGGCAAACTAGCGGGGTTCCCTCCTACAATGAGCAGTTCTTC. The chain employs TRBV20-1 and TRBJ2-1; TRBD2 agrees at 10 bases. The V segment lost 3 bases and the J segment 0 bases; nucleotides outside the gene matches: 8. The CDR3 is 17 residues long. CDR1 is DFQATT and CDR2 is SNEGSKA in the germline V gene (reference sequence).

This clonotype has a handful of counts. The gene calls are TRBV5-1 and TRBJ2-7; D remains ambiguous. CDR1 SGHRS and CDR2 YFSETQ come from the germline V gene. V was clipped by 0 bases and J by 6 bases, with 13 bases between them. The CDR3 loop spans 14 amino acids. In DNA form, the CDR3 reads TGCGCCAGCAGCTTGGATGGTCCCGTCGTCGAGCAGTACTTC. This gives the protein CASSLDGPVVEQYF. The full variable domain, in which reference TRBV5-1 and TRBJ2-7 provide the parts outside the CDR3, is KAGVTQTPRYLIKTRGQQVTLSCSPISGHRSVSWYQQTPGQGLQFLFEYFSETQRNKGNFPGRFSGRQFSNSRSEMNVSTLELGDSALYLCASSLDGPVVEQYFGPGTRLTVT.

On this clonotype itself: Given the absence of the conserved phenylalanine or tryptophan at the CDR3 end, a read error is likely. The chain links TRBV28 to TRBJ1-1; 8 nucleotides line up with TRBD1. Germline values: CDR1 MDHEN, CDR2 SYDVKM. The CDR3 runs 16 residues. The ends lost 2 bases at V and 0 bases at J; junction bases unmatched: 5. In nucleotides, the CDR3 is TGTGCCAGCAGTTTAAGGACAGGGCACATGAACACTGAAGCTTTCTCT. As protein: CASSLRTGHMNTEAFS.

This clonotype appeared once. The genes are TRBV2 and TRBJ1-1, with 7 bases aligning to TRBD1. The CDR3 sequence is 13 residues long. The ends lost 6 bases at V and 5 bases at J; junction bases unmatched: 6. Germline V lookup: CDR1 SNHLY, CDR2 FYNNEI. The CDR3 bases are TGTGCCAGCAGCACCCAGGGGGATACTGAAGCTTTCTTT. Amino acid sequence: CASSTQGDTEAFF.

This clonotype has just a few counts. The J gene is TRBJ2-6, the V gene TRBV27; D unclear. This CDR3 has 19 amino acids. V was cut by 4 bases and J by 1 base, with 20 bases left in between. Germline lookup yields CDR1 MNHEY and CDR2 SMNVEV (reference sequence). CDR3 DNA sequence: TGTGCCAGCAGTTCCAACATGGGGTCTTACTTTTCTGGGGCCAACGTCCTGACTTTC. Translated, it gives CASSSNMGSYFSGANVLTF.

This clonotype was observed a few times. Here the CDR3 reads CASSQVDREEVNTEAFF. The CDR3 DNA sequence: TGCGCCAGCAGCCAGGTGGACAGGGAGGAGGTGAACACTGAAGCTTTCTTT. The chain uses TRBV4-1 and TRBJ1-1; 8 positions agree with TRBD1. The ends lost 3 bases at V and 0 bases at J; junction bases unmatched: 9. CDR3 length: 17 residues. Germline assignment: CDR1 MGHRA and CDR2 YSYEKL.

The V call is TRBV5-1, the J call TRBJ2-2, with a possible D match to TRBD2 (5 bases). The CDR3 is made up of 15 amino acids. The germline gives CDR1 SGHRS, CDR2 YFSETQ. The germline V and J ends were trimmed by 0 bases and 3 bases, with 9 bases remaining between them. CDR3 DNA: TGCGCCAGCAGCTTGGGGTACGGGGACACCGGGGAGCTGTTTTTT. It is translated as CASSLGYGDTGELFF.

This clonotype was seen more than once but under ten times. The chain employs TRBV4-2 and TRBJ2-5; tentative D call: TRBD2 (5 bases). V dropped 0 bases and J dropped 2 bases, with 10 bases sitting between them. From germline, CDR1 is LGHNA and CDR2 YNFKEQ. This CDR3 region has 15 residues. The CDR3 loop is CASSQDREGQETQYF. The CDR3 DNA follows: TGTGCCAGCAGCCAAGATCGCGAGGGACAAGAGACCCAGTACTTC.

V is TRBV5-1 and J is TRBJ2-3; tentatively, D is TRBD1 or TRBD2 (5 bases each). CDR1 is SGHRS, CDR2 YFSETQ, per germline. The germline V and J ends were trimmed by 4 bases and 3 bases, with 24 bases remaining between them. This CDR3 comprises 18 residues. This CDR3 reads CASSLTGTPTLRTDTQYF. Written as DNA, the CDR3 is TGCGCCAGCAGCCTGACCGGGACGCCGACCCTGAGGACAGATACGCAGTATTTT.

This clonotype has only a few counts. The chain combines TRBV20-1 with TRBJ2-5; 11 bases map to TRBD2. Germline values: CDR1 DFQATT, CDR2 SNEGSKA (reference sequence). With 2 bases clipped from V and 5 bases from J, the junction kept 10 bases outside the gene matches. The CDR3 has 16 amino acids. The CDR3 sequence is CSARPLAGGPAETQYF. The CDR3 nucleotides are TGCAGTGCTAGACCTTTAGCGGGGGGGCCGGCGGAGACCCAGTACTTC.